The 27 T cell receptor beta chains below were found in one sample sequenced in a study of T cell repertoires in aging, cancer and after chemotherapy. The template was genomic DNA from peripheral blood, not RNA. Multiplex touch-down PCR with TRB-A/B primers amplified rearranged V-D-J TRB sequences. Each CDR3 protein gets one entry after TCRdb re-called the multiplex PCR reads with MiXCR. The data contain about 1,900 distinct CDR3 sequences, less than 20% of them seen just once; the ten biggest clones take up 8.1%. Sequenced: blood. These receptors were obtained from a human donor with a solid tumor.

Judged by abundance, this clonotype is medium-sized. The CDR3 nucleotides are TGTGCCAGCAGGCCGCATCAGGGATTCACTGAAGCTTTCTTT. This codes for CASRPHQGFTEAFF. The gene calls are TRBV6-2 or TRBV6-3 and TRBJ1-1; a possible D gene is TRBD1 (5 bases). V was shortened by 6 bases and J by 4 bases, with 15 bases between the two germline ends. Germline CDR1 MNHEY, CDR2 SVGEGT. The CDR3 spans 14 residues.

For this clonotype: A much larger clone differs from this one at a single base, so this may be a read error. The CDR3 protein is CSATSSRGGTLYGYTF. The CDR3 region has the DNA TGCAGTGCTACCTCCTCGCGGGGAGGAACACTCTATGGCTACACCTTC. V gene TRBV20-1 combines with J gene TRBJ1-2; D gene ambiguous. The V gene lost 4 bases and the J gene lost 4 bases, with 22 bases spanning the gap. Germline V CDR1 and CDR2: DFQATT, SNEGSKA (reference sequence). The CDR3 has 16 residues.

This clonotype is labeled medium-sized. This chain links TRBV20-1 with TRBJ2-3, with TRBD2 identical over 8 bases. CDR3 length equals 14 residues. V lost 4 bases, J lost 0 bases, and 3 bases stayed unmatched. Per the germline V gene, CDR1 is DFQATT and CDR2 is SNEGSKA (reference sequence). The CDR3 region has the DNA TGCAGTGCTACCCTAGCGGGCAGCACAGATACGCAGTATTTT. This sequence encodes CSATLAGSTDTQYF.

This clonotype rates as large (0.1 to 1%). The rearrangement joins TRBV19 to TRBJ1-6; TRBD1 might be the D (6 bases). Per the germline V gene, CDR1 is LNHDA and CDR2 is SQIVND (reference sequence). V lost 6 bases, J lost 4 bases, and 16 bases lay in between. This CDR3 contains 16 residues. As DNA, the CDR3 is TGTGCCAGTAGCCTACAGGGAGCGAAGTATAATTCACCCCTCCACTTT. It codes for CASSLQGAKYNSPLHF.

This clonotype rates as medium-sized. The gene calls are TRBV7-2 and TRBJ1-2; tentative D call: TRBD1 (5 bases). Trimming pared 5 bases from V and 8 bases from J, leaving 15 bases between. The CDR3 covers 13 residues. The germline gives CDR1 SGHTA, CDR2 FQGNSA. CDR3 DNA: TGTGCCAGCAGCGCCGGGGGGTCGGGAGGCTACACCTTC. It specifies CASSAGGSGGYTF.

This chain uses TRBV7-2 with TRBJ1-5; D perhaps matches TRBD1 (5 bases). The CDR3 loop spans 13 amino acids. Looked up from germline, CDR1 is SGHTA and CDR2 is FQGNSA. Trimming took 5 bases from V and 3 from J, leaving 8 bases between them. Written as DNA, the CDR3 is TGTGCCAGCAGCCGACAGTACAATCAGCCCCAGCATTTT. It encodes CASSRQYNQPQHF. Supplemented by reference TRBV7-2 and TRBJ1-5, the full variable domain reads GAGVSQSPSNKVTEKGKDVELRCDPISGHTALYWYRQSLGQGLEFLIYFQGNSAPDKSGLPSDRFSAERTGGSVSTLTIQRTQQEDSAVYLCASSRQYNQPQHFGDGTRLSIL.

This clonotype counts as large (0.1 to 1%). This chain links TRBV19 with TRBJ1-5; D might be TRBD1 (5 bases). The germline V and J ends were trimmed by 5 bases and 6 bases, with 14 bases remaining between them. The CDR3 spans 14 residues. Per germline, CDR1 LNHDA and CDR2 SQIVND (reference sequence). In DNA, the CDR3 is TGTGCCAGTAGTCCTAACGGGGGAGGTCAGCCCCAGCATTTT. Its protein product is CASSPNGGGQPQHF. Supplemented by reference TRBV19 and TRBJ1-5, the full variable domain reads DGGITQSPKYLFRKEGQNVTLSCEQNLNHDAMYWYRQDPGQGLRLIYYSQIVNDFQKGDIAEGYSVSREKKESFPLTVTSAQKNPTAFYLCASSPNGGGQPQHFGDGTRLSIL.

This clonotype came up a few times. The junction does not match germline at one end; this may be a read error. The chain couples TRBV7-2 to TRBJ1-2; D gene uncertain. The CDR3 sequence is 11 residues long. From germline, CDR1 is SGHTA and CDR2 FQGNSA. The CDR3 spells CASSLDDPVSF. In DNA form, the CDR3 reads TGTGCCAGCAGCTTAGACGACCCCGTCAGCTTC.

Judged by abundance, this clonotype is medium-sized. The chain recombines TRBV4-3 with TRBJ1-5; D remains unclear. V lost 0 bases, J lost 3 bases, and 6 bases lay in between. Germline V gives CDR1 LGHNA, CDR2 YSLEER. The CDR3 consists of 14 residues. The CDR3 DNA sequence: TGCGCCAGCAGCCAAGATATCAACAATCAGCCCCAGCATTTT. This encodes CASSQDINNQPQHF.

There are a few counts of this clonotype. The V call is TRBV20-1, the J call TRBJ2-7; TRBD1 agrees at 11 bases. The CDR3 is 16 residues long. The V and J ends lost 5 bases and 1 base, in that order; junction bases with no gene match: 10. Germline V gives CDR1 DFQATT, CDR2 SNEGSKA (reference sequence). This CDR3 is CSAVRTGGFRSYEQYV. As DNA, the CDR3 is TGCAGTGCTGTTAGGACAGGGGGCTTTCGGTCCTACGAGCAGTACGTC.

This clonotype rates as medium-sized. V and J are TRBV5-1 and TRBJ2-1, with TRBD2 matching 12 bases. Trimming took 1 base from V and 7 from J; bases not matched to a gene: 9. The germline gives CDR1 SGHRS, CDR2 YFSETQ. This CDR3 is built from 17 residues. CDR3 DNA sequence: TGCGCCAGCAGCTTGCGGCTAGCGGGGGGGCCTCAAAATGAGCAGTTCTTC. Translating it yields CASSLRLAGGPQNEQFF. The whole variable domain, remainder taken from reference TRBV5-1 and TRBJ2-1, is KAGVTQTPRYLIKTRGQQVTLSCSPISGHRSVSWYQQTPGQGLQFLFEYFSETQRNKGNFPGRFSGRQFSNSRSEMNVSTLELGDSALYLCASSLRLAGGPQNEQFFGPGTRLTVL.

This clonotype is medium-sized (0.01 to 0.1%). The V gene is TRBV27, the J gene TRBJ1-1; D call uncertain. Trimming cost V 5 bases and J 2 bases, with 12 bases left between them. Germline V lookup: CDR1 MNHEY, CDR2 SMNVEV (reference sequence). The CDR3 has 14 amino acids. CDR3 DNA: TGTGCCAGCAGTCCTTGGACGGGAAACACTGAAGCTTTCTTT. Protein: CASSPWTGNTEAFF.

By sample share, this clonotype is medium-sized (0.01 to 0.1%). The CDR3 DNA is TGTGCCAGCTCTACTAGGACAGGGGATGAAAAACTGTTTTTT. This translates into CASSTRTGDEKLFF. The chain carries TRBV18 and TRBJ1-4; the match to TRBD1 covers 9 bases. The CDR3 spans 14 residues. With 6 bases clipped from V and 6 bases from J, the junction kept 5 bases outside the gene matches. Germline-derived CDR1 and CDR2 are KGHSH and LQKENI.

This clonotype is medium-sized within its sample. The chain carries TRBV12-3 or TRBV12-4 and TRBJ1-2; D remains unclear. CDR3 length: 16 amino acids. V was cut by 3 bases and J by 8 bases, with 22 bases left in between. The CDR3 DNA sequence: TGTGCCAGCAGTTTGTTAGTGTCAGGATCCCCCGGCGGCTACACCTTC. It is translated as CASSLLVSGSPGGYTF.

The chain has TRBV7-9 and TRBJ1-3; 9 bases are a match to TRBD1. The CDR3 is 16 amino acids. Germline-derived CDR1 and CDR2 are SEHNR and FQNEAQ (reference sequence). Trimming removed 4 bases from V and 0 bases from J; junction bases left unmatched: 4. The CDR3: CASSSGTGTSGNTIYF. CDR3 nucleotide sequence: TGTGCCAGCAGCTCCGGGACAGGGACCTCTGGAAACACCATATATTTT.

The chain employs TRBV12-3 or TRBV12-4 and TRBJ2-1; 16 nucleotides align to TRBD2. This CDR3 spans 18 amino acids. Trimming cost V 5 bases and J 1 base; bases outside gene matches: 5. The CDR3 region has the DNA TGTGCCAGCAGTACAGGGACTAGCGGGAGGGTATCCTACAATGAGCAGTTCTTC. It encodes CASSTGTSGRVSYNEQFF.

CDR3 amino acids: CASSYSLVGGYGYTF. The CDR3 region has the DNA TGTGCCAGCAGTTACTCCCTGGTAGGGGGCTATGGCTACACCTTC. The chain is built from TRBV6-5 and TRBJ1-2; perhaps TRBD1 as D (6 bases). The V gene's germline CDR1 is MNHEY and CDR2 SVGAGI. CDR3 length: 15 residues. Trimming removed 0 bases from V and 4 bases from J, with 12 bases in between.

This clonotype ranks as large. V and J are TRBV6-5 and TRBJ1-6, with 9 bases aligning to TRBD1. The germline gives CDR1 MNHEY, CDR2 SVGAGI. The junction had 13 bases not matched to a gene; V was cut back by 6 bases and J by 10 bases. The CDR3 totals 16 residues. The CDR3 here is CASRTSAGTGRSPLHF. The CDR3 DNA sequence: TGTGCCAGCAGAACGTCGGCCGGGACAGGGAGGTCACCCCTCCACTTT.

This clonotype is labeled medium-sized. CDR3 DNA: TGTGCCAGCTCGCCATCGGTTGGGAGCAATCAGCCCCAGCATTTT. It yields the protein CASSPSVGSNQPQHF. V gene TRBV18 combines with J gene TRBJ1-5; D remains unclear. CDR3 size: 15 residues. With 6 bases removed from V and 1 base from J, the gap between germline ends came to 13 bases. Germline-derived CDR1 and CDR2 are KGHSH and LQKENI.

This clonotype is medium-sized. The V and J genes are TRBV18 and TRBJ2-7, with 9 bases fitting TRBD1. The germline gives CDR1 KGHSH, CDR2 LQKENI. CDR3 length: 15 amino acids. The trim removed 3 bases at V and 6 bases at J, leaving 9 bases unmatched. Here the CDR3 reads CASSPIGTGPSEQYF. For the CDR3, the DNA is TGTGCCAGCTCACCCATTGGGACAGGGCCCTCCGAGCAGTACTTC. The full variable domain, with the rest looked up from reference TRBV18 and TRBJ2-7, is NAGVMQNPRHLVRRRGQEARLRCSPMKGHSHVYWYRQLPEEGLKFMVYLQKENIIDESGMPKERFSAEFPKEGPSILRIQQVVRGDSAAYFCASSPIGTGPSEQYFGPGTRLTVT.

The chain recombines TRBV28 with TRBJ1-3, with a weak D call TRBD1 (5 bases). CDR1 is MDHEN and CDR2 is SYDVKM in the germline V gene. The CDR3 length is 14 residues. V was clipped by 7 bases and J by 4 bases, with 14 bases between them. The CDR3 is CASNLKGRGNTIYF. The CDR3 nucleotides read TGTGCCAGCAACTTAAAGGGGCGAGGAAACACCATATATTTT.

Sample share makes this clonotype medium-sized. The CDR3 sequence is CASSQTLRDSYGYTF. The CDR3 bases are TGTGCCAGCAGCCAAACTCTCCGGGACAGCTATGGCTACACCTTC. V gene TRBV4-2 combines with J gene TRBJ1-2; TRBD1 matches 7 bases. Germline trimming cut 2 bases from V and 4 bases from J; bases unmatched to any gene: 7. The V gene's germline CDR1 is LGHNA and CDR2 YNFKEQ. This CDR3 is built from 15 residues.

As concerns this clonotype: Since a much larger clone is just one base distant, this may be a read error. J is TRBJ1-2 and V is TRBV6-5, with TRBD1 as a possible D gene (5 bases). The CDR3 has 14 amino acids. Germline assignment: CDR1 MNHEY and CDR2 SVGAGI. CDR3 protein: CAGSPGGGSYGYTF. The CDR3 DNA sequence: TGTGCCGGCAGCCCGGGGGGAGGCAGCTATGGCTACACCTTC.

V and J are TRBV6-5 and TRBJ2-7; a possible D gene is TRBD2 (5 bases). CDR1 and CDR2 from the germline V gene are MNHEY and SVGAGI. V shed 0 bases and J shed 9 bases, with 9 bases lying between them. CDR3 size: 12 residues. The CDR3 is CASSYSGAGQYF. Here the CDR3 DNA reads TGTGCCAGCAGTTACTCGGGCGCGGGGCAGTACTTC.

The chain uses TRBV19 and TRBJ1-5, with 9 bases fitting TRBD1. The V segment lost 9 bases and the J segment 3 bases; nucleotides outside the gene matches: 6. The V gene's germline CDR1 is LNHDA and CDR2 SQIVND (reference sequence). The CDR3 sequence is 14 residues long. CDR3 protein: CASSDRGLNQPQHF. CDR3 in DNA: TGTGCCAGCTCGGACAGGGGACTCAATCAGCCCCAGCATTTT. The complete variable domain, with remaining parts taken from reference TRBV19 and TRBJ1-5, reads DGGITQSPKYLFRKEGQNVTLSCEQNLNHDAMYWYRQDPGQGLRLIYYSQIVNDFQKGDIAEGYSVSREKKESFPLTVTSAQKNPTAFYLCASSDRGLNQPQHFGDGTRLSIL.

Note on this clonotype: Germline and junction disagree at one end, which may indicate a read error. The chain has TRBV13 and TRBJ2-5, with TRBD1 matching over 11 bases. This CDR3 has 16 residues. CDR1 is PRHDT and CDR2 is FYEKMQ in the germline V gene (reference sequence). The CDR3 sequence is CASSQARTGGGETQYF. CDR3 sequence (DNA): TGCGCCAGCAGCCAAGCCCGGACAGGGGGCGGGGAGACCCAGTACTTC.

By proportion, this clonotype is large. The chain's CDR3 is CASSLGGMNTEAFF. The DNA of the CDR3 is TGTGCCAGCAGCTTAGGGGGCATGAACACTGAAGCTTTCTTT. V usage is TRBV11-1 and J usage is TRBJ1-1; D may be TRBD1 (5 bases). There are 14 residues in the CDR3. Looked up from germline, CDR1 is SGHAT and CDR2 is FQDESV (reference sequence). Trimming pared 1 base from V and 0 bases from J, leaving 6 bases between.